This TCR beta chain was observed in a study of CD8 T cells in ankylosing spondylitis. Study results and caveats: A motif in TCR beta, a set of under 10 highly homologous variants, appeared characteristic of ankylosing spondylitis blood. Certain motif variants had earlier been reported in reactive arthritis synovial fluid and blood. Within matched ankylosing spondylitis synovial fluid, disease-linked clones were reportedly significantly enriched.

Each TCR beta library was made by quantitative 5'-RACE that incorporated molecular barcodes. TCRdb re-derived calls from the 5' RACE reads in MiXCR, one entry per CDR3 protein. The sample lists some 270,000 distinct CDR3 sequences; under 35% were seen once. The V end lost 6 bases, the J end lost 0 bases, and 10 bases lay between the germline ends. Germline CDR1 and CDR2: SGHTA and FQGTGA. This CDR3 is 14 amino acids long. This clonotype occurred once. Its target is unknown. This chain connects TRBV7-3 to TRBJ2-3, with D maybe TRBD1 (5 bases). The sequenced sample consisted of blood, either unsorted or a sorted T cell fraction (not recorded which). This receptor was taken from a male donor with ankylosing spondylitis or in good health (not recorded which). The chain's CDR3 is CASRLGPSTDTQYF. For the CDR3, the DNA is TGTGCCAGCAGGTTGGGGCCTAGCACAGATACGCAGTATTTT.